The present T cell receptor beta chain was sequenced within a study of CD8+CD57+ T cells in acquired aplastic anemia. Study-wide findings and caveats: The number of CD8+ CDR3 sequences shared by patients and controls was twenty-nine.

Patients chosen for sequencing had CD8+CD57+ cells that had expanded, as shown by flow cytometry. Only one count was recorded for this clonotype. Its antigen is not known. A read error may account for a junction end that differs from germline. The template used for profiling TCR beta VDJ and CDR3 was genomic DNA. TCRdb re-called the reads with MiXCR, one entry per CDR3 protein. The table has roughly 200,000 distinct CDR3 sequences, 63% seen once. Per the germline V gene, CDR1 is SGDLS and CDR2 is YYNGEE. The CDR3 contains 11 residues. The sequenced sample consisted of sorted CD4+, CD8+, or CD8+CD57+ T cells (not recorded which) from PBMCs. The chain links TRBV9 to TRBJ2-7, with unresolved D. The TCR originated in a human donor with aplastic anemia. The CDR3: CASSNAYEQYF. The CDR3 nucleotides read TGCGCCAGCAGCAATGCCTACGAGCAGTACTTC.